This TCR beta chain was recovered during a study of cytomegalovirus exposure and HLA in healthy donors. On the study more broadly: Genotyping of roughly 400 donors showed that about 79% belonged to the Caucasian-associated ancestry cluster.

This CDR3 spans 15 amino acids. V was pared by 0 bases and J by 3 bases, with 2 bases of the junction left unmatched. Germline V gene lookup returns CDR1 MNHEY and CDR2 SVGAGI. Primers included in the PCR were 60 Vbeta and 13 Jbeta primers. Measured with immunoSEQ multiplex PCR; TCRdb has only the in-frame clones, and not every one. The sample totals 200,000 or so clones. Findings of the study overall: Researchers reported in a later analysis that common viral pathogens appeared linked to several top clusters. The study had only CMV serostatus as immune exposure information.

In regard to this clone: The antigen is undetermined.

Sequencing was carried out using PBMCs. This TCR was recovered from a boy aged 5-17 years in good health and CMV-seronegative. The V and J genes are TRBV6-5 and TRBJ1-5; TRBD1 agrees at 7 bases. The CDR3: CASSYSDRANQPQHF. CDR3 bases: TGTGCCAGCAGTTACTCTGACAGGGCCAATCAGCCCCAGCATTTT.